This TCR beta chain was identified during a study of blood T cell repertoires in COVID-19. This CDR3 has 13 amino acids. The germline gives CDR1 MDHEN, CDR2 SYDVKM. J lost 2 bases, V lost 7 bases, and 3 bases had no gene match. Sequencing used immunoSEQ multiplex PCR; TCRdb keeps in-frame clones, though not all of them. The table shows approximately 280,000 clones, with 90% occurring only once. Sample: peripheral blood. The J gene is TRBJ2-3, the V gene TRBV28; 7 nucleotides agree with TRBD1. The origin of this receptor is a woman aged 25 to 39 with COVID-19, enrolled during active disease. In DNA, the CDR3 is TGTGCCAGCAAGGGGACAGCCACAGATACGCAGTATTTT. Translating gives CASKGTATDTQYF. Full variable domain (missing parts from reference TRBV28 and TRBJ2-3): DVKVTQSSRYLVKRTGEKVFLECVQDMDHENMFWYRQDPGLGLRLIYFSYDVKMKEKGDIPEGYSVSREKKERFSLILESASTNQTSMYLCASKGTATDTQYFGPGTRLTVL.